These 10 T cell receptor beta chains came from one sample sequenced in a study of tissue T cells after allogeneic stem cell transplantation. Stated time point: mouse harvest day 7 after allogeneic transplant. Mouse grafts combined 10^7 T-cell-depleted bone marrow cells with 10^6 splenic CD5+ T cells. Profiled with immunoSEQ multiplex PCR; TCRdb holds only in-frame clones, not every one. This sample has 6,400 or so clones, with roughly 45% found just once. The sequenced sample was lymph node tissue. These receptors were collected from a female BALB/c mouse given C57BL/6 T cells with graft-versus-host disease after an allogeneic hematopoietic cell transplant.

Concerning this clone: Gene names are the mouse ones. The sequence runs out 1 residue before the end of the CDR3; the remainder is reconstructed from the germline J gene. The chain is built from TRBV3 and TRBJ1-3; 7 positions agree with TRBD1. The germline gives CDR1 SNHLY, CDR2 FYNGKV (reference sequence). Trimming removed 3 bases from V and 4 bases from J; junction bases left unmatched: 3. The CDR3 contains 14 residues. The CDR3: CASSFEGAGNTLYF. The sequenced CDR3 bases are TGTGCCAGCAGCTTTGAGGGGGCGGGAAATACGCTCTAT.

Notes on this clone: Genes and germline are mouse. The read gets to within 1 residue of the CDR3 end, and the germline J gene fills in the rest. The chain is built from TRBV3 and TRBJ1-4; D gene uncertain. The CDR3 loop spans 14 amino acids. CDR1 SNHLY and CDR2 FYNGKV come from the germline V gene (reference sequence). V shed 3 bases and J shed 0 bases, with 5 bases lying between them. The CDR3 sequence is CASSFTISNERLFF. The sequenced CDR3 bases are TGTGCCAGCAGCTTCACAATTTCCAACGAAAGATTATTT.

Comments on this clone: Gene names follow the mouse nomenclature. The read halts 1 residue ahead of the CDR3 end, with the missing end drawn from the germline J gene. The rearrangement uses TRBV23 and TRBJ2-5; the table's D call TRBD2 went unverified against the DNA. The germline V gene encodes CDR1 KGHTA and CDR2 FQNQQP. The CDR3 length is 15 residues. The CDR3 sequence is CSSSRDWGEQDTQYF. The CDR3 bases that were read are TGCTCCAGCAGTCGGGACTGGGGGGAACAAGACACCCAGTAC.

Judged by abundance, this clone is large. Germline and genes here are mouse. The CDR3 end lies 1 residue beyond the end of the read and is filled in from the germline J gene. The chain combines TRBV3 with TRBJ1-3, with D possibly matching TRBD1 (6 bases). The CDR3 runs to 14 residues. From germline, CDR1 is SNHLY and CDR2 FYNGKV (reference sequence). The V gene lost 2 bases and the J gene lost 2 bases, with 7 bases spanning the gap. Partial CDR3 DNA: TGTGCCAGCAGCTTAAGGGGGGCTGGAAATACGCTCTAT. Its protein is CASSLRGAGNTLY. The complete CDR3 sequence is CASSLRGAGNTLYF.

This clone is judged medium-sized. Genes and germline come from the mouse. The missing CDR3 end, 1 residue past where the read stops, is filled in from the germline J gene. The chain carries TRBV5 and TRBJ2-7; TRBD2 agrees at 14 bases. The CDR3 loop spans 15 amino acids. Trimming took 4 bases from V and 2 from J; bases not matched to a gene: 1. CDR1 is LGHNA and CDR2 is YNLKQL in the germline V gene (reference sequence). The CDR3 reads CASSRDWGGAYEQYF. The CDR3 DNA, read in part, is TGTGCCAGCAGCCGGGACTGGGGGGGCGCCTATGAACAGTAC.

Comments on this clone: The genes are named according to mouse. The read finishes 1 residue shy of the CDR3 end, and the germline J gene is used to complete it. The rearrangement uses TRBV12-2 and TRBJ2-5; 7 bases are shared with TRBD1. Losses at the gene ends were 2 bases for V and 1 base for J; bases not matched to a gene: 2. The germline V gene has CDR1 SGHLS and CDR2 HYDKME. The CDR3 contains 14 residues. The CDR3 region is CASSPTGDQDTQYF. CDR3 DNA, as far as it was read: TGTGCCAGCTCTCCCACAGGGGACCAAGACACCCAGTAC.

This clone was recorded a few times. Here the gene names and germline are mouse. The CDR3 bases that were read are TGTGCAAGCAGCTTATCCTGGGGGGGCTATGAACAGTAC. Its protein product is CASSLSWGGYEQY. Given in full, the CDR3 is CASSLSWGGYEQYF. The chain couples TRBV16 to TRBJ2-7, with 9 bases identical to TRBD2. The read ends 1 residue shy of where the CDR3 ends; the end is completed using the germline J gene. J was trimmed by 3 bases and V by 2 bases; bases with no gene match: 2. Per germline, CDR1 SGHSA and CDR2 FRNQAP. The CDR3 consists of 14 residues. Full variable domain (outside the CDR3, taken from reference TRBV16 and TRBJ2-7): NAGVIQTPRHKVTGKGQEATLWCEPISGHSAVFWYRQTIVQGLEFLTYFRNQAPIDDSGMPKERFSAQMPNQSHSTLKIQSTQPQDSAVYLCASSLSWGGYEQYFGPGTRLTVL.

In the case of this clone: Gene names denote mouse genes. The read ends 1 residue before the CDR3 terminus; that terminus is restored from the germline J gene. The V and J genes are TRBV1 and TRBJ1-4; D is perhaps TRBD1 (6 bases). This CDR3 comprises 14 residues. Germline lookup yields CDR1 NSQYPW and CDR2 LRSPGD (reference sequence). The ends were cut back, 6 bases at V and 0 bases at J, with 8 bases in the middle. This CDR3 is CTCSRTVSNERLFF. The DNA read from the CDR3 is TGCACCTGCAGCCGGACAGTTTCCAACGAAAGATTATTT. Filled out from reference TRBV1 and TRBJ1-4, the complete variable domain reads VTLLEQNPRWRLVPRGQAVNLRCILKNSQYPWMSWYQQDLQKQLQWLFTLRSPGDKEVKSLPGADYLATRVTDTELRLQVANMSQGRTLYCTCSRTVSNERLFFGHGTKLSVL.

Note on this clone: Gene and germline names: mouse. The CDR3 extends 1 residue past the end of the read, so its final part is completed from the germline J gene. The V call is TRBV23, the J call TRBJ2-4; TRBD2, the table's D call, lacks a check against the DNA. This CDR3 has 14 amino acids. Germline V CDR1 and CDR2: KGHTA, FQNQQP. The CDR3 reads CSSSHLASQNTLYF. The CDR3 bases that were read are TGCTCCAGCAGTCATCTGGCTAGTCAAAACACCTTGTAC.

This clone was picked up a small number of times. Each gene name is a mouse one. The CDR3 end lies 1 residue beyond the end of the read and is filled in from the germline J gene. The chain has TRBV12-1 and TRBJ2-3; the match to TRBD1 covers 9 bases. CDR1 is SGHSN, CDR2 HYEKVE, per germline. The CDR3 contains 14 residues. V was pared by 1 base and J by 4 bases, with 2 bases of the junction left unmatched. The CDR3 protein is CASSLGQGTETLYF. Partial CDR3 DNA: TGTGCCAGCTCTCTGGGACAGGGCACAGAAACGCTGTAT. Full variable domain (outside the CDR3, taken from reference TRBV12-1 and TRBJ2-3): DSGVVQSPRHIIKEKGGRSVLTCIPISGHSNVVWYQQTLGKELKFLIQHYEKVERDKGFLPSRFSVQQFDDYHSEMNMSALELEDSAMYFCASSLGQGTETLYFGSGTRLTVL.